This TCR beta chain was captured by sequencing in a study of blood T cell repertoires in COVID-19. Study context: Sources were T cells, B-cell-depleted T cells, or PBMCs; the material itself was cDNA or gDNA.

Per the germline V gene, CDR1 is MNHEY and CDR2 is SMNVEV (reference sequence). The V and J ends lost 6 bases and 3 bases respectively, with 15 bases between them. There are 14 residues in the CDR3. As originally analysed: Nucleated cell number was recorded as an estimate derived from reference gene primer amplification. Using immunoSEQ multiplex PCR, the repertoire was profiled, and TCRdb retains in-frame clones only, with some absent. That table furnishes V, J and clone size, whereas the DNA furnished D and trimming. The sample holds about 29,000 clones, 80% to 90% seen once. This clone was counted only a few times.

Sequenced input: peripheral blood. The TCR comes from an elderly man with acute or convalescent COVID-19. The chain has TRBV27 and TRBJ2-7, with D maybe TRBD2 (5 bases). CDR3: CASREGPTRYEQYF. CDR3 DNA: TGTGCCAGCAGAGAGGGTCCTACTCGCTACGAGCAGTACTTC.